The 14 T cell receptor beta chains below come from one sample, sequenced in a study of immune heterogeneity within non-small cell lung tumors. TCRs were amplified from approximately 600 ng gDNA of bulk tumor per sample. Multiple widely separated biopsies were taken from each primary tumor at surgery. Newly diagnosed with untreated non-small cell lung cancer, the patients underwent curative surgery. Multiplex PCR with 32 V and 13 J primers amplified TCR beta CDR3. Using its own MiXCR run on the multiplex PCR reads, TCRdb lists one record per CDR3 protein. Among over 1,500 distinct CDR3 sequences listed, 20% to 25% were seen once. The sequencing sample was made of lung tumor tissue. These receptors were obtained from a woman in her forties or fifties with non-small cell lung cancer.

This clonotype is categorized as large. The gene calls are TRBV20-1 and TRBJ2-2, with D maybe TRBD2 (6 bases). V gave up 1 base and J gave up 4 bases, with 13 bases separating them. The CDR3 loop spans 15 amino acids. CDR1 and CDR2 (germline): DFQATT, SNEGSKA (reference sequence). The CDR3, as DNA: TGCAGTGCTAGAGCGGAGGGCCGTTCCACCGGGGAGCTGTTTTTT. It specifies CSARAEGRSTGELFF.

The V gene is TRBV7-2, the J gene TRBJ2-1; D not resolved. CDR1 is SGHTA, CDR2 FQGNSA, per germline. The CDR3 has 15 amino acids. The V and J ends lost 5 bases and 9 bases respectively, with 20 bases between them. CDR3 loop: CASSPLHPTFGEQFF. The CDR3 DNA sequence: TGTGCCAGCAGCCCGCTTCACCCCACTTTTGGTGAGCAGTTCTTC.

By frequency in the sample, this clonotype is large (0.1 to 1%). This chain's CDR3 is CASSSALTGGSNYGYTF. CDR3 in DNA: TGCGCCAGCAGTTCCGCCCTTACGGGGGGTTCTAACTATGGCTACACCTTC. This chain uses TRBV10-2 with TRBJ1-2; maybe TRBD1 (5 bases). The CDR3 spans 17 residues. Germline V lookup: CDR1 WSHSY, CDR2 SAAADI. Trimming removed 5 bases at V and 0 bases at J, with 19 bases between.

V usage is TRBV15 and J usage is TRBJ2-5; a possible D gene is TRBD2 (7 bases). This CDR3 spans 15 amino acids. Germline CDR1 LNHNV, CDR2 YYDKDF (reference sequence). Deletions cut 4 bases from V and 5 bases from J, with 17 bases between. CDR3 nucleotides: TGTGCCACCAGCATCCTAGGGGGGGTCGATGAGACCCAGTACTTC. Amino acid sequence: CATSILGGVDETQYF.

Points on this clonotype: This may be a read error, as it is one base from a much larger clone. The rearrangement links TRBV5-1 to TRBJ2-3; 12 positions agree with TRBD2. This CDR3 is built from 18 residues. Germline V gives CDR1 SGHRS, CDR2 YFSETQ. In nucleotides, the CDR3 is TGCGCCAGCAGCTTGGGACTAGCGGGAGTGTTTAGCACAGATAAGCAGTATTTT. Protein product: CASSLGLAGVFSTDKQYF.

The sample holds a few counts of this clonotype. The chain employs TRBV5-6 and TRBJ1-5, with 9 bases fitting TRBD1. J lost 6 bases, V lost 1 base, and 14 bases had no gene match. This CDR3 has 18 amino acids. Germline CDR1 and CDR2: SGHDT and YYEEEE. CDR3 coding DNA: TGTGCCAGCAGCTTGCCCTCCTTAGACAGGGGGAAGGGTCAGCCCCAGCATTTT. It is translated as CASSLPSLDRGKGQPQHF. Filled out from reference TRBV5-6 and TRBJ1-5, the complete variable domain reads DAGVTQSPTHLIKTRGQQVTLRCSPKSGHDTVSWYQQALGQGPQFIFQYYEEEERQRGNFPDRFSGHQFPNYSSELNVNALLLGDSALYLCASSLPSLDRGKGQPQHFGDGTRLSIL.

This clonotype is deemed large. The chain carries TRBV19 and TRBJ2-1, with TRBD2 matching over 7 bases. Germline-derived CDR1 and CDR2 are LNHDA and SQIVND (reference sequence). The CDR3 is 14 residues long. V was clipped by 4 bases and J by 12 bases; unmatched bases: 12. The CDR3 DNA is TGTGCCAGTAGTACGCGGGACTACCAGGTGAGGCAGTTCTTC. This encodes CASSTRDYQVRQFF.

This clonotype is classed as medium-sized. J is TRBJ1-1 and V is TRBV28, with D perhaps TRBD1 (6 bases). The V gene's germline CDR1 is MDHEN and CDR2 SYDVKM. The germline V and J ends were trimmed by 7 bases and 6 bases, with 18 bases remaining between them. This CDR3 is built from 14 residues. CDR3 in DNA: TGTGCCAGCATCCCATCAGGGGTCCTCCCTGAAGCTTTCTTT. Protein product: CASIPSGVLPEAFF.

This clonotype was detected only a few times. Compared with germline, one end of the junction differs, possibly owing to a read error. The chain recombines TRBV7-9 with TRBJ1-2; D might be TRBD1 (5 bases). Germline values: CDR1 SEHNR, CDR2 FQNEAQ (reference sequence). This CDR3 has 13 amino acids. The CDR3 reads CASSFQGDYGHTF. In DNA form, the CDR3 reads TGTGCCAGCAGCTTCCAGGGAGACTATGGCCACACCTTC. The variable domain in full, with the rest retrieved from reference TRBV7-9 and TRBJ1-2, is DTGVSQNPRHKITKRGQNVTFRCDPISEHNRLYWYRQTLGQGPEFLTYFQNEAQLEKSRLLSDRFSAERPKGSFSTLEIQRTEQGDSAMYLCASSFQGDYGHTFGSGTRLTVV.

A few counts support this clonotype. The DNA for the CDR3 is TGTGCCAGTAGTTTGGGGGACCAAGAGACCCAGTACTTC. Residues: CASSLGDQETQYF. The chain has TRBV19 and TRBJ2-5, with D perhaps matching TRBD1 or TRBD2 (5 bases each). Germline V lookup: CDR1 LNHDA, CDR2 SQIVND (reference sequence). V was clipped by 5 bases and J by 0 bases, with 7 bases between them. This CDR3 has 13 residues. The whole variable domain, remainder taken from reference TRBV19 and TRBJ2-5, is DGGITQSPKYLFRKEGQNVTLSCEQNLNHDAMYWYRQDPGQGLRLIYYSQIVNDFQKGDIAEGYSVSREKKESFPLTVTSAQKNPTAFYLCASSLGDQETQYFGPGTRLLVL.

This clonotype is medium-sized by share. This chain connects TRBV2 to TRBJ1-1; TRBD1 matches at 11 bases. The CDR3 is 15 residues long. Trimming removed 8 bases from V and 10 bases from J; junction bases left unmatched: 15. Germline lookup yields CDR1 SNHLY and CDR2 FYNNEI. CDR3 DNA: TGTGCCAGCCACCCCGGGGGACAGGGGGGTCGCGGAGCTTTCTTT. It encodes CASHPGGQGGRGAFF.

This clonotype has a handful of counts. Lacking the conserved final phenylalanine or tryptophan, this CDR3 likely reflects a read error. The CDR3 reads CASSWAEDQPQHL. Written as DNA, the CDR3 is TGCGCCAGCAGCTGGGCAGAGGATCAGCCCCAGCATCTT. The V and J genes are TRBV4-1 and TRBJ1-5; D call uncertain. This CDR3 is built from 13 residues. Trimming took off 5 bases at V and 5 bases at J, with 10 bases between the two ends. CDR1 is MGHRA and CDR2 is YSYEKL in the germline V gene.

The chain is built from TRBV11-1 and TRBJ1-6; D unresolved. The CDR3 is 14 residues long. Per germline, CDR1 SGHAT and CDR2 FQDESV (reference sequence). The V end was cut by 5 bases, the J end by 4 bases, with 9 bases between. The CDR3 coding sequence is TGTGCCAGCAGCCAGGATACTTATAATTCACCCCTCCACTTT. This codes for CASSQDTYNSPLHF.

This clonotype is large in the sample. J is TRBJ2-3 and V is TRBV27, with 12 bases matching TRBD2. V lost 6 bases and J lost 1; bases outside the gene matches: 5. Per the germline V gene, CDR1 is MNHEY and CDR2 is SMNVEV (reference sequence). This CDR3 is built from 16 residues. The CDR3 DNA reads TGTGCCAGCAGCTCTAGACTAGCGGGAGGCACAGATACGCAGTATTTT. Translating gives CASSSRLAGGTDTQYF.